The clone carrying this T cell receptor beta chain was seen repeatedly, ten times or more. The CDR3 is 13 amino acids. Germline CDR1 and CDR2: SQVTM and ANQGSEA. V lost 4 bases and J 4 bases, leaving 13 bases between the germline ends. This sample is drawn from a study of blood T cells in healthy people across ages. The authors ran a second PCR of 7 to 11 cycles using a sample-barcoded 5' primer and a J-beta primer mix. Via MiXCR, TCRdb re-called the 5' RACE reads, giving one row per CDR3 protein. Among 580,000 or so distinct CDR3 sequences listed, around 50% were seen once. The chain has TRBV29-1 and TRBJ1-2, with D perhaps TRBD1 (5 bases). The sequenced sample was blood. The clonotype was recovered from a man older than 75 in good health. Written as DNA, the CDR3 is TGCAGCGTTGTAGGTGACAGATCCTATGGCTACACCTTC. This encodes CSVVGDRSYGYTF.